A single sample gave rise to the 7 T cell receptor beta chains below, sequenced in a study of CD8+ T cells in alopecia areata. It was cDNA, reverse transcribed from extracted RNA, that served as the sequencing template. Clones were read by immunoSEQ multiplex PCR, and TCRdb kept only the in-frame ones, dropping some. The sample comprises 150,000 or so clones, roughly 61% of which are singletons, and roughly 6.7% rests with the top ten. The source material was CD4+ T cells sorted from blood, sampled at week 0. The source is a human donor with alopecia areata.

The rearrangement joins TRBV5-6 to TRBJ2-5, with 8 nucleotides matching TRBD1. Germline V gene lookup returns CDR1 SGHDT and CDR2 YYEEEE. V lost 0 bases to trimming and J lost 5 bases; unmatched junction nucleotides: 6. The CDR3 consists of 15 residues. CDR3 bases: TGTGCCAGCAGCTTGGTAGACAGGGGACGGGAGACCCAGTACTTC. Translation gives CASSLVDRGRETQYF.

This chain joins TRBV2 and TRBJ1-5, with D possibly TRBD1 on 5 matching bases. CDR1 is SNHLY, CDR2 FYNNEI, per germline. The CDR3 sequence is 16 residues long. Trimming took off 7 bases at V and 0 bases at J, with 16 bases between the two ends. CDR3 loop: CASNPPGSFSNQPQHF. DNA for the CDR3: TGTGCCAGCAATCCCCCAGGGTCCTTTAGCAATCAGCCCCAGCATTTT.

The chain recombines TRBV2 with TRBJ1-5; possible D gene TRBD1, 5 bases. V lost 1 base and J lost 7, with 11 bases in between. CDR3 length: 14 residues. From germline, CDR1 is SNHLY and CDR2 FYNNEI. The CDR3 loop reads CASSEVQGRQPQHF. CDR3 coding DNA: TGTGCCAGCAGTGAAGTCCAGGGCCGGCAGCCCCAGCATTTT.

This clone was picked up one time. CDR3: CASSFTSTDSGANVLTF. The CDR3, as DNA: TGTGCCAGCAGCTTTACCTCGACAGACTCTGGGGCCAACGTCCTGACTTTC. The chain has TRBV11-2 and TRBJ2-6, with D possibly being TRBD1 (5 bases). V was pared by 3 bases and J by 0 bases, with 12 bases between. Germline V gene lookup returns CDR1 SGHAT and CDR2 FQNNGV. This CDR3 contains 17 residues.

This clone was seen a handful of times. This chain joins TRBV7-9 and TRBJ2-3, with 7 nucleotides matching TRBD2. V was clipped by 5 bases and J by 5 bases; unmatched bases: 4. This CDR3 region has 13 residues. Per germline, CDR1 SEHNR and CDR2 FQNEAQ (reference sequence). CDR3 DNA: TGTGCCAGCAGCCCAAGCGGGGTAGATACGCAGTATTTT. Its translation: CASSPSGVDTQYF.

Points on this clone: A much larger clone sits a single nucleotide away, making a read error possible. The chain links TRBV6-6 to TRBJ2-6, with 9 bases lining up with TRBD1. The germline gives CDR1 MNHNY, CDR2 SVGAGI (reference sequence). This CDR3 spans 16 amino acids. In DNA form, the CDR3 reads TGTGCCAGCAGTTCCGGGACAGGGAGTGGGGCCAACATCCTGACTTTC. Its translation is CASSSGTGSGANILTF.

The chain is built from TRBV6-5 and TRBJ1-5; no reliable D call. Germline values: CDR1 MNHEY, CDR2 SVGAGI. Trimming took off 6 bases at V and 1 base at J, with 13 bases between the two ends. This CDR3 spans 15 amino acids. The CDR3 sequence is CASRRDIGSNQPQHF. CDR3 DNA: TGTGCCAGCAGACGAGACATTGGCAGCAATCAGCCCCAGCATTTT.